There are many counts of the clone carrying this TCR beta chain. The data were taken from a study of immune characterization of retroperitoneal liposarcoma. Unmatched junction bases numbered 6, after V lost 6 bases and J lost 4 bases. The CDR3 has 14 amino acids. The germline gives CDR1 MNHEY, CDR2 SMNVEV (reference sequence). MiXCR was run by TCRdb on the PCR reads, yielding one entry per CDR3 protein. The sample has over 9,000 distinct CDR3 sequences, roughly 26% seen once. The sample taken for sequencing was tumor tissue. J is TRBJ1-2 and V is TRBV27; 9 bases are a match to TRBD1. This TCR was recovered from a female donor with retroperitoneal liposarcoma. The CDR3 region has the DNA TGTGCCAGCAGACTGACAGGGGGTACCTATGGCTACACCTTC. Protein sequence: CASRLTGGTYGYTF.